This T cell receptor (beta chain) comes out of a study of CD8+CD57+ T cells in acquired aplastic anemia. The overall study: Sorted CD4+ and CD8+ cells gave a mean 3.2 ug DNA, range 0.2 to 27.4 ug.

The template for TCR beta VDJ and CDR3 sequence profiling was genomic DNA. TCRdb re-called the reads with MiXCR, one entry per CDR3 protein. The sample shows 150,000 to 200,000 distinct CDR3 sequences, around 63% of them seen only once. Germline V CDR1 and CDR2: SNHLY, FYNNEI. This CDR3 is built from 14 residues. V was trimmed by 4 bases and J by 5 bases, leaving 14 bases between them. All patients picked for sequencing had shown, by flow cytometry, an expansion of CD8+CD57+ cells. The clonotype was recovered from a human donor with aplastic anemia. V is TRBV2 and J is TRBJ1-2; no definite D call. The specimen sequenced was sorted CD4+, CD8+, or CD8+CD57+ T cells (not recorded which) from PBMCs. The CDR3 here is CASSAGIPGYGYTF. The CDR3 DNA sequence: TGTGCCAGCAGTGCAGGCATTCCTGGATATGGCTACACCTTC.